The next 2 T cell receptor beta chains were all read from a single sample in a study of cytomegalovirus exposure and HLA in healthy donors. Primers: 60 Vbeta forward and 13 Jbeta reverse. Data came from immunoSEQ multiplex PCR; TCRdb stores just in-frame clones and leaves some out. The repertoire holds approximately 100,000 clones, more than 75% seen once, with approximately 2% in the top ten. The sequenced sample consisted of PBMCs. The source is a man younger than 35 in good health and CMV-seronegative.

The chain is built from TRBV10-3 and TRBJ1-2; TRBD1 is a possible D gene (5 bases). The V end was cut by 6 bases, the J end by 8 bases, with 19 bases between. CDR1 is ENHRY, CDR2 SYGVKD, per germline. CDR3 size: 14 residues. CDR3 sequence (DNA): TGTGCCATCAGCCAAAACAATGCCGGGGGGGGCTACACCTTC. Amino acids: CAISQNNAGGGYTF.

The chain joins TRBV27 to TRBJ1-2; perhaps TRBD1 as D (5 bases). The CDR3 spans 16 residues. Germline CDR1 MNHEY, CDR2 SMNVEV (reference sequence). Trimming took off 5 bases at V and 1 base at J, with 17 bases between the two ends. CDR3 protein: CASSRWVGPFNYGYTF. The CDR3, as DNA: TGTGCCAGCAGTAGGTGGGTGGGGCCGTTTAACTATGGCTACACCTTC.